This passage covers 21 T cell receptor beta chains from one sample sequenced in a study of OX40 agonist ivuxolimab in advanced cancers. TCRdb keeps only in-frame clones here, not all; method: immunoSEQ multiplex PCR. The sample lists more than 50,000 clones; about 89% were seen once. The source material was CD4+ or CD8+ T cells sorted from blood, sampled in a trial of the OX40 agonist ivuxolimab. Receptors originate from an adult with an advanced solid tumor such as melanoma, head and neck, liver or kidney cancer.

This clone was detected once. This rearrangement joins TRBV10-3 to TRBJ2-2; D may be TRBD2 (5 bases). The CDR3 contains 12 residues. The V end lost 6 bases, the J end lost 8 bases, and 10 bases lay between the germline ends. Germline V gene sequence: CDR1 ENHRY, CDR2 SYGVKD. Here the CDR3 reads CAIRGDLGELFF. CDR3 DNA sequence: TGTGCCATCAGGGGAGACTTGGGGGAGCTGTTTTTT.

The CDR3 DNA is TGTGCCAGCAGCTTGGCCAGCACAGATACGCAGTATTTT. Translating gives CASSLASTDTQYF. The chain is built from TRBV5-4 and TRBJ2-3; D gene unclear. The germline V gene encodes CDR1 SGHNT and CDR2 YYREEE (reference sequence). Trimming took off 0 bases at V and 0 bases at J, with 2 bases between the two ends. CDR3 length: 13 amino acids.

The chain employs TRBV28 and TRBJ2-4, with 14 bases matching TRBD2. CDR1 and CDR2 from the germline V gene are MDHEN and SYDVKM. Trimming cost V 6 bases and J 6 bases; bases outside gene matches: 10. The CDR3 covers 17 residues. The CDR3, as DNA: TGTGCCAGCAGCCGATTGGGACTAGCGGGAGTCTTAAACATTCAGTACTTC. This translates into CASSRLGLAGVLNIQYF.

The chain joins TRBV6-1 to TRBJ2-7, with 8 bases aligning to TRBD1. This CDR3 has 14 residues. J gave up 7 bases and V 3 bases, and 8 bases lay outside the gene matches. Germline V gene lookup returns CDR1 MNHNS and CDR2 SASEGT. CDR3 amino acids: CASSEENRGSEQYF. CDR3 bases: TGTGCCAGCAGTGAGGAGAACAGGGGGTCTGAGCAGTACTTC.

The V and J genes are TRBV7-9 and TRBJ1-2, with 11 bases lining up with TRBD1. Germline V gene data show CDR1 as SEHNR and CDR2 as FQNEAQ (reference sequence). Unmatched junction bases numbered 9, after V lost 6 bases and J lost 6 bases. CDR3 size: 15 residues. CDR3 protein: CASSSWGQGDHGYTF. The CDR3 region has the DNA TGTGCCAGCAGTTCCTGGGGACAGGGGGACCATGGCTACACCTTC.

This chain links TRBV7-2 with TRBJ1-6; D unresolved. V lost 1 base and J 3 bases, leaving 7 bases between the germline ends. The CDR3 extends over 15 amino acids. Germline V lookup: CDR1 SGHTA, CDR2 FQGNSA. CDR3 DNA: TGTGCCAGCAGCTTAGTCAGAAACTATAATTCACCCCTCCACTTT. This encodes CASSLVRNYNSPLHF.

The V and J genes are TRBV5-6 and TRBJ1-2; the match to TRBD1 covers 10 bases. V dropped 4 bases and J dropped 2; count of bases not matched to a gene: 5. Germline CDR1 SGHDT, CDR2 YYEEEE. The CDR3 totals 15 residues. As DNA, the CDR3 is TGTGCCAGCAGCCCCAGGGACAGGGGCAACTATGGCTACACCTTC. Amino acids: CASSPRDRGNYGYTF.

The chain combines TRBV5-1 with TRBJ2-2; D gene uncertain. Germline CDR1 is SGHRS and CDR2 is YFSETQ. Trimming took 4 bases from V and 7 from J, leaving 11 bases between them. The CDR3 loop spans 13 amino acids. The DNA for the CDR3 is TGCGCCAGCAGCCTCTCAAGGGACGGGGAGCTGTTTTTT. Protein sequence: CASSLSRDGELFF.

The chain employs TRBV19 and TRBJ2-2, with no clear D. CDR3 length: 12 amino acids. From germline, CDR1 is LNHDA and CDR2 SQIVND (reference sequence). V was clipped by 6 bases and J by 3 bases, with 5 bases between them. The CDR3 region is CASRLHTGELFF. The CDR3 nucleotides read TGTGCCAGTAGGCTACACACCGGGGAGCTGTTTTTT. Full variable domain (remainder filled in from reference TRBV19 and TRBJ2-2): DGGITQSPKYLFRKEGQNVTLSCEQNLNHDAMYWYRQDPGQGLRLIYYSQIVNDFQKGDIAEGYSVSREKKESFPLTVTSAQKNPTAFYLCASRLHTGELFFGEGSRLTVL.

The chain joins TRBV7-3 to TRBJ2-1, with TRBD1 matching 8 bases. V was clipped by 5 bases and J by 5 bases; unmatched bases: 5. Per the germline V gene, CDR1 is SGHTA and CDR2 is FQGTGA. The CDR3 consists of 14 residues. DNA for the CDR3: TGTGCCAGCAGCCATCGGACAGGGAACAATGAGCAGTTCTTC. Translated: CASSHRTGNNEQFF.

CDR3 region: CASSSPGLAYEQFF. The CDR3 coding sequence is TGTGCCAGCAGCTCCCCGGGACTAGCCTATGAGCAGTTCTTC. V and J are TRBV28 and TRBJ2-1; 9 positions agree with TRBD2. After removal of 6 bases from V and 8 bases from J, the junction contained 8 bases not matched to a gene. The CDR3 contains 14 residues. The germline CDR1 and CDR2 sequences are MDHEN and SYDVKM.

This chain's CDR3 is CASSRGGMNTEAFF. DNA for the CDR3: TGCGCCAGCAGCCGTGGAGGGATGAACACTGAAGCTTTCTTT. The V gene is TRBV5-1, the J gene TRBJ1-1, with unresolved D. The CDR3 is 14 amino acids. The germline V gene encodes CDR1 SGHRS and CDR2 YFSETQ. Trimming took off 4 bases at V and 0 bases at J, with 10 bases between the two ends.

The chain joins TRBV28 to TRBJ1-5; TRBD1 matches 10 bases. The CDR3 is 14 amino acids. With 4 bases clipped from V and 4 bases from J, the junction kept 1 base outside the gene matches. Germline V gene data show CDR1 as MDHEN and CDR2 as SYDVKM. The CDR3 sequence is CASSSDRGNQPQHF. Written as DNA, the CDR3 is TGTGCCAGCAGTTCGGACAGGGGGAATCAGCCCCAGCATTTT. Full variable domain (remainder filled in from reference TRBV28 and TRBJ1-5): DVKVTQSSRYLVKRTGEKVFLECVQDMDHENMFWYRQDPGLGLRLIYFSYDVKMKEKGDIPEGYSVSREKKERFSLILESASTNQTSMYLCASSSDRGNQPQHFGDGTRLSIL.

V gene TRBV28 combines with J gene TRBJ2-3; weak D call: TRBD2 (6 bases). Germline values: CDR1 MDHEN, CDR2 SYDVKM. This CDR3 contains 11 residues. V was shortened by 4 bases and J by 8 bases, with 7 bases between the two germline ends. The CDR3 loop reads CASSSSATQYF. As DNA, the CDR3 is TGTGCCAGCAGTTCTAGCGCTACGCAGTATTTT.

This chain joins TRBV21-1 and TRBJ2-1; the D call in the table, TRBD1, was not verified against the DNA. TRBV21-1 is assigned pseudogene status. CDR3 size: 20 residues. CDR3 amino acids: CASSHRGGTGTLQEDNEQFF. The CDR3 DNA sequence: TGTGCCAGCAGCCACCGGGGGGGGACAGGGACCTTGCAGGAGGACAATGAGCAGTTCTTC.

This chain links TRBV4-2 with TRBJ2-1, with a tentative D call TRBD1 (6 bases). Germline-derived CDR1 and CDR2 are LGHNA and YNFKEQ. Trimming cost V 4 bases and J 8 bases, with 18 bases left between them. The CDR3 contains 15 residues. Written as DNA, the CDR3 is TGTGCCAGCAGCCGAGACCCCGCAGGGGTAGATGAGCAGTTCTTC. Its protein is CASSRDPAGVDEQFF.

The rearrangement joins TRBV7-9 to TRBJ2-7, with D possibly matching TRBD2 (6 bases). The CDR3 consists of 18 residues. Trimming left V 2 bases short and J 0 bases short, with 20 bases between. The germline gives CDR1 SEHNR, CDR2 FQNEAQ (reference sequence). The CDR3 here is CASSLPGTWRLSSYEQYF. In DNA form, the CDR3 reads TGTGCCAGCAGCTTACCCGGGACTTGGCGACTAAGCTCCTACGAGCAGTACTTC.

Here the CDR3 DNA reads TGCGCCAGCAGCATACAGGGTGGGTACAATGAGCAGTTCTTC. Its translation is CASSIQGGYNEQFF. The chain carries TRBV5-1 and TRBJ2-1; D is possibly TRBD1 (6 bases). The CDR3 is 14 amino acids. Trimming shortened V by 4 bases and J by 4 bases, and 12 bases separated the two germline ends. Germline values: CDR1 SGHRS, CDR2 YFSETQ.

The chain employs TRBV7-3 and TRBJ2-1; TRBD2 aligns across 11 bases. V was pared by 5 bases and J by 10 bases, with 7 bases of the junction left unmatched. This CDR3 has 14 amino acids. The germline CDR1 and CDR2 sequences are SGHTA and FQGTGA. In DNA form, the CDR3 reads TGTGCCAGCAGCCCGGGGACTAGCGGCACCGAGCAGTTCTTC. It encodes CASSPGTSGTEQFF.

The gene calls are TRBV28 and TRBJ1-1; the D is unclear. The V gene's germline CDR1 is MDHEN and CDR2 SYDVKM. V lost 6 bases and J lost 2, with 7 bases in between. The CDR3 length is 12 residues. DNA of the CDR3: TGTGCCAGCAGCCTCCTAAACACTGAAGCTTTCTTT. Translation gives CASSLLNTEAFF.

The rearrangement joins TRBV6-1 to TRBJ2-3; 13 positions match TRBD2. Germline CDR1 MNHNS, CDR2 SASEGT. This CDR3 has 17 residues. The ends lost 4 bases at V and 2 bases at J; junction bases unmatched: 6. CDR3 in amino acids: CASSASTSGGATDTQYF. The CDR3 bases are TGTGCCAGCAGTGCCTCCACTAGCGGGGGGGCCACAGATACGCAGTATTTT.